This TCR beta chain was captured by sequencing in a study of cytomegalovirus exposure and HLA in healthy donors. Study details: Roughly 80 million unique TCRs from HLA-typed donors made up an early data release. The study's findings and limits: Sequences of the TCR beta chain were said to predict the HLA-A and HLA-B alleles of most subjects accurately.

The CDR3 covers 17 residues. The V gene lost 3 bases and the J gene lost 1 base, with 18 bases spanning the gap. Germline V gene data show CDR1 as LNHDA and CDR2 as SQIVND (reference sequence). Primers included in the PCR were 60 Vbeta and 13 Jbeta primers. This table comes from immunoSEQ multiplex PCR, and its TCRdb copy is limited to in-frame clones, with some not included. This table has around 150,000 clones, 68% appearing once. Worth noting for this clone: Its matching antigen is unknown.

The sequencing sample was made of PBMCs. The V and J genes are TRBV19 and TRBJ1-2; tentatively, D is TRBD1 (5 bases). The source is a man aged 45-60 years in good health and CMV-seronegative. CDR3 sequence reads: CASSIVAGQAINYGYTF. The CDR3 coding sequence is TGTGCCAGTAGTATCGTCGCGGGGCAGGCCATTAACTATGGCTACACCTTC.